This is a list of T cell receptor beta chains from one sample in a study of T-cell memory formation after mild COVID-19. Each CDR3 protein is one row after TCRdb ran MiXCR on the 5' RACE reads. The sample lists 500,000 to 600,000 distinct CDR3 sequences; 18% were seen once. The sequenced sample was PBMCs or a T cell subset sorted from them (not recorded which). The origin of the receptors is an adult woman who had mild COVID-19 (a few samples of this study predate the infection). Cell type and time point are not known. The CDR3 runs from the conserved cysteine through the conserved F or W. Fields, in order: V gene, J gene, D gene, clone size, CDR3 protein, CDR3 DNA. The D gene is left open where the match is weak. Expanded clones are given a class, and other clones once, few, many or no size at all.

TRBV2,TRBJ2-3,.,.,CASKIIDEDTQYF,TGTGCCAGCAAGATTATTGATGAGGATACGCAGTATTTT
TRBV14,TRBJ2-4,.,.,CASSQARAKTKNIQYF,TGTGCCAGCAGCCAAGCCAGGGCGAAGACCAAAAACATTCAGTACTTC
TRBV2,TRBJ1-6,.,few,CASRKEGNDNSPLHF,TGTGCCAGCAGGAAGGAGGGGAACGATAATTCACCCCTCCACTTT
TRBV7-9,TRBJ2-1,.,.,CASRITGTLGGSEQFF,TGTGCCAGCAGGATAACCGGGACTCTGGGGGGTAGTGAGCAGTTCTTC
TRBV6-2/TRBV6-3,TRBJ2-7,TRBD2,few,CASSYSRGAYEQYF,TGTGCCAGCAGTTACTCGCGGGGGGCTTACGAGCAGTACTTC
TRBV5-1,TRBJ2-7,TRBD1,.,CASSLPGTGASEQYF,TGCGCCAGCAGCTTGCCGGGGACAGGGGCCTCCGAGCAGTACTTC
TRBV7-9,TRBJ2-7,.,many,CASSLTYEDYEQYF,TGTGCCAGCAGCTTAACGTACGAAGACTACGAGCAGTACTTC
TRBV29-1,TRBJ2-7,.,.,CSVGRRGEGDEQYF,TGCAGCGTTGGTCGCAGGGGCGAGGGGGACGAGCAGTACTTC
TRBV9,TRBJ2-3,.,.,CASRRDGGTDTQYF,TGTGCCAGCCGCCGGGACGGCGGCACAGATACGCAGTATTTT
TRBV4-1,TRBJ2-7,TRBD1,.,CASSLRQGAADEQYF,TGCGCCAGCAGCCTACGACAGGGGGCTGCAGACGAGCAGTACTTC
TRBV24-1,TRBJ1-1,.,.,CATSDFGTEAFF,TGTGCCACCAGTGATTTCGGCACTGAAGCTTTCTTT
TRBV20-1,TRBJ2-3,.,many,CSAPDKAGISTDTQYF,TGCAGTGCCCCAGATAAGGCGGGGATAAGCACAGATACGCAGTATTTT
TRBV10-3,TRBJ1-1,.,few,CAIRQGDRRTEAFF,TGTGCCATCAGACAAGGCGACAGGCGTACTGAAGCTTTCTTT